The 21 T cell receptor beta chains below all came from one sample that was sequenced in a study of shared clonotypes between healthy human individuals. TCRdb's table, derived via immunoSEQ multiplex PCR, lists solely in-frame clones and lacks some. The table shows millions of clones, with 85% to 95% occurring only once. Sequencing was performed on naive CD4+ T cells sorted from blood. Sample subset: CD45RA+ positively selected. Receptor source: a young man in good health.

This chain joins TRBV27 and TRBJ2-7, with TRBD1 matching 9 bases. V lost 0 bases and J lost 1; bases outside the gene matches: 7. This CDR3 region has 17 residues. Germline V gene lookup returns CDR1 MNHEY and CDR2 SMNVEV (reference sequence). CDR3 sequence: CASSLSGSGTGSYEQYF. DNA of the CDR3: TGTGCCAGCAGTTTATCGGGATCCGGGACAGGGTCCTACGAGCAGTACTTC.

There are a few counts of this clone. Other DNA sequences of this sample code for an identical CDR3. V and J are TRBV19 and TRBJ2-7; 10 nucleotides align to TRBD1. Trimming at V came to 5 bases and at J to 6 bases, leaving 4 bases not matched to a gene. The CDR3 runs to 13 residues. Germline CDR1 is LNHDA and CDR2 is SQIVND (reference sequence). As DNA, the CDR3 is TGTGCCAGTAGTCTCGGACAGGGGGGCGAGCAGTACTTC. Protein: CASSLGQGGEQYF.

The genes are TRBV4-1 and TRBJ2-3; D remains ambiguous. The CDR3 runs 17 residues. V shed 1 base and J shed 0 bases, with 14 bases lying between them. From germline, CDR1 is MGHRA and CDR2 YSYEKL. The CDR3 nucleotides are TGCGCCAGCAGCCAAGGTCGGGCGCGGAAAAGCACAGATACGCAGTATTTT. It yields the protein CASSQGRARKSTDTQYF.

The chain has TRBV4-1 and TRBJ2-5; no clear D. V lost 1 base, J lost 2 bases, and 14 bases lay in between. This CDR3 has 16 residues. Germline V CDR1 and CDR2: MGHRA, YSYEKL. The CDR3 reads CASSQGGANIQETQYF. The CDR3 DNA sequence: TGCGCCAGCAGCCAAGGGGGTGCCAACATACAAGAGACCCAGTACTTC.

The chain is built from TRBV7-2 and TRBJ2-2; 8 positions agree with TRBD1. CDR1 SGHTA and CDR2 FQGNSA come from the germline V gene. V dropped 5 bases and J dropped 6; count of bases not matched to a gene: 8. The CDR3 totals 15 residues. The CDR3 reads CASSPRTGKAGELFF. In nucleotides, the CDR3 is TGTGCCAGCAGCCCGAGGACAGGGAAGGCCGGGGAGCTGTTTTTT.

This clone was seen a single time. V and J are TRBV18 and TRBJ2-1; 15 positions agree with TRBD2. Germline V gene data show CDR1 as KGHSH and CDR2 as LQKENI. CDR3 length: 16 amino acids. The V and J ends lost 4 bases and 7 bases, in that order; junction bases with no gene match: 5. CDR3 bases: TGTGCCAGCTCACAAGGACTAGCGGGAGGGCATAATGAGCAGTTCTTC. Translation: CASSQGLAGGHNEQFF.

The chain employs TRBV7-2 and TRBJ2-3, with 7 bases fitting TRBD2. The germline V gene encodes CDR1 SGHTA and CDR2 FQGNSA. This CDR3 spans 15 amino acids. V lost 5 bases to trimming and J lost 5 bases; unmatched junction nucleotides: 10. The CDR3 here is CASSLVGLIKDTQYF. The CDR3 DNA reads as TGTGCCAGCAGCCTAGTGGGACTAATCAAAGATACGCAGTATTTT.

The chain couples TRBV28 to TRBJ2-7; D not certain. The V end was cut by 8 bases, the J end by 0 bases, with 17 bases between. The CDR3 loop spans 15 amino acids. CDR1 MDHEN and CDR2 SYDVKM come from the germline V gene. The CDR3 DNA reads as TGTGCCAGCGTCCCCCCGGGTTGGAGCTCCTACGAGCAGTACTTC. Translated, it gives CASVPPGWSSYEQYF.

The chain combines TRBV20-1 with TRBJ2-1, with D unclear. The ends were cut back, 5 bases at V and 8 bases at J, with 7 bases in the middle. CDR1 is DFQATT, CDR2 SNEGSKA, per germline (reference sequence). The CDR3 totals 10 residues. DNA of the CDR3: TGCAGTGCTTTAGTGGATGAGCAGTTCTTC. Protein: CSALVDEQFF.

V and J are TRBV6-5 and TRBJ1-2; D remains unclear. V lost 4 bases and J lost 3, with 9 bases in between. This CDR3 spans 13 amino acids. Germline CDR1 is MNHEY and CDR2 is SVGAGI. The CDR3 loop is CASSFQRDYGYTF. CDR3 coding DNA: TGTGCCAGCAGTTTCCAACGGGACTATGGCTACACCTTC.

The V call is TRBV19, the J call TRBJ1-1; D unresolved. In germline, CDR1 is LNHDA, CDR2 SQIVND (reference sequence). V was shortened by 6 bases and J by 0 bases, with 17 bases between the two germline ends. This CDR3 comprises 16 residues. DNA for the CDR3: TGTGCCAGTAGCTTCACGACGGACCTGGTGAACACTGAAGCTTTCTTT. Amino acids: CASSFTTDLVNTEAFF.

This clone was found once. The chain employs TRBV5-6 and TRBJ2-1; the D is unclear. Germline CDR1 SGHDT, CDR2 YYEEEE. With 5 bases removed from V and 4 bases from J, the gap between germline ends came to 10 bases. This CDR3 is 13 amino acids long. The CDR3 reads CASRWEGYNEQFF. The CDR3 DNA sequence: TGTGCCAGCAGATGGGAAGGTTACAATGAGCAGTTCTTC.

The chain joins TRBV5-8 to TRBJ1-4; 7 nucleotides match TRBD1. CDR3 length: 15 residues. The germline V gene encodes CDR1 SGHTS and CDR2 YDEGEE. After removal of 2 bases from V and 7 bases from J, the junction contained 8 bases not matched to a gene. The CDR3 region is CASSFGIGGGEKLFF. CDR3 bases: TGTGCCAGCAGCTTTGGAATAGGGGGCGGTGAAAAACTGTTTTTT.

This rearrangement joins TRBV5-5 to TRBJ1-1; D gene unclear. Looked up from germline, CDR1 is SGHKS and CDR2 is YYEKEE (reference sequence). Trimming took 4 bases from V and 5 from J, leaving 12 bases between them. The CDR3 has 13 residues. The CDR3 DNA is TGTGCCAGCAGCCCTGTTGGGGAGACTGAAGCTTTCTTT. Its translation: CASSPVGETEAFF. Looking up the rest from reference TRBV5-5 and TRBJ1-1 gives the full variable domain: DAGVTQSPTHLIKTRGQQVTLRCSPISGHKSVSWYQQVLGQGPQFIFQYYEKEERGRGNFPDRFSARQFPNYSSELNVNALLLGDSALYLCASSPVGETEAFFGQGTRLTVV.

V gene TRBV10-1 combines with J gene TRBJ2-4; 7 bases agree with TRBD1. Trimming cost V 5 bases and J 8 bases; bases outside gene matches: 9. This CDR3 has 14 amino acids. Germline lookup yields CDR1 WNHNN and CDR2 SYGVQD (reference sequence). The CDR3 here is CASSQTRTGDIQYF. The CDR3 DNA follows: TGCGCCAGCAGTCAAACTCGGACAGGTGACATTCAGTACTTC.

The gene calls are TRBV30 and TRBJ1-2; D call uncertain. Germline V gene sequence: CDR1 GTSNPN, CDR2 SVGIG (reference sequence). The CDR3 covers 12 residues. V lost 0 bases and J lost 6, with 8 bases in between. The CDR3 region is CAWSVTDNGYTF. The CDR3 DNA is TGTGCCTGGAGTGTAACAGACAATGGCTACACCTTC.

This clone was recorded once. V is TRBV7-2 and J is TRBJ2-6; D is unclear. The CDR3 totals 15 residues. Germline V lookup: CDR1 SGHTA, CDR2 FQGNSA. V was trimmed by 2 bases and J by 0 bases, leaving 5 bases between them. This chain's CDR3 is CASSLSRSGANVLTF. CDR3 nucleotide sequence: TGTGCCAGCAGCTTATCTCGCTCTGGGGCCAACGTCCTGACTTTC.

The V call is TRBV10-3, the J call TRBJ1-3; D gene unclear. CDR1 and CDR2 from the germline V gene are ENHRY and SYGVKD. V was clipped by 11 bases and J by 0 bases, with 14 bases between them. This CDR3 has 14 residues. Here the CDR3 reads CASKANFSGNTIYF. The CDR3 coding sequence is TGTGCCTCCAAGGCAAACTTCTCTGGAAACACCATATATTTT.

This clone was recorded once. Written as DNA, the CDR3 is TGCGCCAGCAGCTTGGCGGGGGCTAGCGGGCACCAAGAGACCCAGTACTTC. Amino acid sequence: CASSLAGASGHQETQYF. The chain recombines TRBV5-1 with TRBJ2-5; 8 bases map to TRBD2. The CDR3 loop spans 17 amino acids. The ends lost 0 bases at V and 0 bases at J; junction bases unmatched: 7. The germline CDR1 and CDR2 sequences are SGHRS and YFSETQ. The variable domain in full, completed from reference TRBV5-1 and TRBJ2-5, reads KAGVTQTPRYLIKTRGQQVTLSCSPISGHRSVSWYQQTPGQGLQFLFEYFSETQRNKGNFPGRFSGRQFSNSRSEMNVSTLELGDSALYLCASSLAGASGHQETQYFGPGTRLLVL.

The chain carries TRBV5-6 and TRBJ2-1; 9 bases match TRBD2. V was pared by 5 bases and J by 6 bases, with 9 bases of the junction left unmatched. Germline V gives CDR1 SGHDT, CDR2 YYEEEE. This CDR3 contains 15 residues. CDR3 loop: CASRLMRGGVNEQFF. Written as DNA, the CDR3 is TGTGCCAGCAGATTGATGCGGGGGGGCGTCAATGAGCAGTTCTTC.

The V gene is TRBV2, the J gene TRBJ2-7, with 7 bases that match TRBD1. The CDR3 consists of 12 residues. CDR1 is SNHLY, CDR2 FYNNEI, per germline. V trimming: 6 bases; J trimming: 3 bases; junction bases outside the gene matches: 2. The CDR3 sequence is CASRQGNYEQYF. The CDR3 DNA is TGTGCCAGCAGACAGGGGAACTACGAGCAGTACTTC.